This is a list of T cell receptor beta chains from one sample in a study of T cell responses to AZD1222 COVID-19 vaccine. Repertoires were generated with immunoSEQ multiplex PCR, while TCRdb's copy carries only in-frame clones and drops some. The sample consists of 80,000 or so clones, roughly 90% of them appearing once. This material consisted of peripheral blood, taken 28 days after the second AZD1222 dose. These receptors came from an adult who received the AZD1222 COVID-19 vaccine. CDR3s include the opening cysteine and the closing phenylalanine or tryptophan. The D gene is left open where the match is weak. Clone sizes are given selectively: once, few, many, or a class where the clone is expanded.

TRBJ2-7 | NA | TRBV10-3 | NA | CAISDSPLPGEQYF | TGTGCCATCAGTGACTCCCCCCTCCCCGGGGAGCAGTACTTC
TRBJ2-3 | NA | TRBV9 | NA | CASRSAPTDTQYF | TGTGCCAGCCGCTCCGCCCCCACAGATACGCAGTATTTT
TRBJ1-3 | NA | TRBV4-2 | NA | CASSQDEPSLGNSGNTIYF | TGTGCCAGCAGCCAAGATGAGCCATCCCTAGGAAACTCTGGAAACACCATATATTTT
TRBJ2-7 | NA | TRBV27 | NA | CASSQAGASYEQYF | TGTGCCAGCAGTCAAGCCGGCGCCAGCTACGAGCAGTACTTC
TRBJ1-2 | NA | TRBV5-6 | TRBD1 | CASSYGTGIGYTF | TGTGCCAGCAGTTATGGGACAGGGATTGGCTACACCTTC
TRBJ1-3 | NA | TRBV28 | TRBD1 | CASSPQGARTGNTIYF | TGTGCCAGCAGCCCACAGGGGGCAAGAACTGGAAACACCATATATTTT
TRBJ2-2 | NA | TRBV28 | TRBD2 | CASSKAGAGTGELFF | TGTGCCAGCAGTAAAGCGGGGGCGGGCACCGGGGAGCTGTTTTTT
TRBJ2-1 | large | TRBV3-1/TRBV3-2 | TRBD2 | CASSPTRTSGQTYNEQFF | TGTGCCAGCAGCCCTACCCGGACTAGCGGGCAGACCTACAATGAGCAGTTCTTC
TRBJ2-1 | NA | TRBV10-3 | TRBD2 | CAISDPEGTSGIAEQFF | TGTGCCATCAGTGACCCCGAGGGGACTAGCGGGATTGCTGAGCAGTTCTTC
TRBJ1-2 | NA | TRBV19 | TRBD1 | CASTRDRDGYTF | TGTGCCAGTACCCGGGACAGGGACGGCTACACCTTC
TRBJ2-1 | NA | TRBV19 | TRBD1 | CASSMRRDRAYNEQFF | TGTGCCAGTAGTATGAGACGGGACAGGGCTTACAATGAGCAGTTCTTC
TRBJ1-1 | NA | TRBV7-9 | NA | CASSFGQRRVAFF | TGTGCCAGCAGCTTCGGGCAGCGAAGGGTGGCTTTCTTT
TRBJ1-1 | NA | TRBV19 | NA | CASRTGGRTEAFF | TGTGCCAGTAGAACCGGTGGGCGCACTGAAGCTTTCTTT
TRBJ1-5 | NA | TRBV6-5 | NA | CASRYRTGQPQHF | TGTGCTAGCAGGTACAGGACGGGTCAGCCCCAGCATTTT
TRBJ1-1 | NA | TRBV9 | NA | CASSPQGKGDTEAFF | TGTGCCAGCAGCCCGCAGGGCAAGGGGGACACTGAAGCTTTCTTT
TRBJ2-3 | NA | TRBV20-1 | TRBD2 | CSASTGTSPTDTQYF | TGCAGTGCTAGTACCGGGACTAGCCCCACAGATACGCAGTATTTT